This T cell receptor beta chain was documented in a study of blood T cell repertoires in COVID-19. About the study: Donors in the United States, Italy and Spain gave samples during acute or convalescent COVID-19. T cells, B-cell-depleted T cells, or PBMCs supplied cDNA or gDNA.

Profiling relied on immunoSEQ multiplex PCR, and the TCRdb table lists in-frame clones only, not all of them. The table records about 84,000 clones, over 70% of them present only once. Source material: peripheral blood. The receptor comes from a man at least 80 years old with active or convalescent COVID-19.

Here the CDR3 reads CASSIFTNYGYTF. The CDR3 region has the DNA TGTGCCAGTAGCATTTTCACTAACTATGGCTACACCTTC. The chain is built from TRBV19 and TRBJ1-2, with D unclear. Germline V gene lookup returns CDR1 LNHDA and CDR2 SQIVND (reference sequence). There are 13 residues in the CDR3. With 6 bases removed from V and 0 bases from J, the gap between germline ends came to 8 bases.